The entry that follows covers one T cell receptor beta chain sequence. No antigen is known for it. This specimen belongs to a study of T cells in Graves' hyperthyroidism and ophthalmopathy. Study results and limitations: The model's output predicted ophthalmopathy at a median of around 6.9 months prior to onset. Blood samples included most of the expanded thyroid clonotypes exceeding 0.001.

The CDR3 is 16 amino acids. The germline V gene has CDR1 SGHAT and CDR2 FQNNGV. The ends were cut back, 4 bases at V and 5 bases at J, with 17 bases in the middle. Thyroid ultrasound and orbital computed tomography, with clinical symptoms and serum thyroxine and TRAb, informed diagnoses. Amplification of TCR beta CDR3 regions was performed using RNA transcripts as template. The HTBI primer set served for first-round RT-PCR of the TCR CDR3. A single record per CDR3 protein comes from TCRdb applying MiXCR to the multiplex PCR reads. The sample lists 350,000 to 400,000 distinct CDR3 sequences; less than 20% were seen once.

The chain couples TRBV11-2 to TRBJ1-4, with D unresolved. The TCR comes from a man aged 18 to 30 with Graves' ophthalmopathy. Sample: blood. CDR3 amino acids: CASSSTRGGRNEKLFF. The CDR3 DNA is TGTGCCAGCAGCTCCACGCGCGGAGGTCGGAATGAAAAACTGTTTTTT.